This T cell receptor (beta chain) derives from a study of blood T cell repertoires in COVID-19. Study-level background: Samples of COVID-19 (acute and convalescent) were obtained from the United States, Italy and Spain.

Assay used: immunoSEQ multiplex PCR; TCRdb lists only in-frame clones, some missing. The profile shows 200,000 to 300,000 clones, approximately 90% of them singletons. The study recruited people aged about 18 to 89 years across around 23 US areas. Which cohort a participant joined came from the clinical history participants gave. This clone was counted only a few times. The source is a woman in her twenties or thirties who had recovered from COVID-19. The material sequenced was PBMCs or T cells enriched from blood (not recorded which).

The CDR3 protein is CASNPPGTGSYEQYF. In DNA form, the CDR3 reads TGTGCCAGCAACCCACCAGGTACCGGCTCCTACGAGCAGTACTTC. The chain is built from TRBV7-8 and TRBJ2-7; D not certain. Germline lookup yields CDR1 SGHVS and CDR2 FQNEAQ. The length of the CDR3 is 15 residues. The V and J ends lost 7 bases and 0 bases respectively, with 16 bases between them.